These 6 T cell receptor beta chains came from one sample sequenced in a study of shared clonotypes between healthy human individuals. Sequencing used immunoSEQ multiplex PCR; TCRdb keeps in-frame clones, though not all of them. The sample holds over 750,000 clones; approximately 97% are singletons and the top ten take over 0.2%. Naive CD8 isolation took CD45RO-negative cells positively selected for CCR7 and excluded terminally differentiated effector memory CD45RA+ cells. The sample taken for sequencing was naive CD8+ T cells sorted from blood. The receptors were gathered from a man aged 25-40 years in good health.

In this sample, this clone turned up once. This chain connects TRBV10-2 to TRBJ2-5; D is undetermined. Trimming removed 6 bases at V and 2 bases at J, with 1 base between. This CDR3 contains 10 residues. Germline V CDR1 and CDR2: WSHSY, SAAADI. DNA of the CDR3: TGCGCCAGCAGGCAAGAGACCCAGTACTTC. It translates to CASRQETQYF.

Note on this clone: The sample has other DNA sequences that encode this CDR3 too. V gene TRBV7-9 combines with J gene TRBJ2-1; the D is unclear. Trimming left V 5 bases short and J 7 bases short, with 9 bases between. CDR1 and CDR2 (germline): SEHNR, FQNEAQ (reference sequence). The CDR3 loop spans 12 amino acids. The CDR3 is CASSLMGNEQFF. The CDR3 coding sequence is TGTGCCAGCAGCCTAATGGGTAATGAGCAGTTCTTC.

The chain has TRBV7-8 and TRBJ1-4, with unresolved D. Trimming took 5 bases from V and 4 from J, leaving 14 bases between them. Germline CDR1 reads SGHVS; CDR2 reads FQNEAQ. This CDR3 is built from 15 residues. The CDR3 sequence: CASSPLALGNEKLFF. Here the CDR3 DNA reads TGTGCCAGCAGCCCCTTGGCCCTGGGTAATGAAAAACTGTTTTTT.

V usage is TRBV7-6 and J usage is TRBJ2-7; 13 bases align to TRBD2. J lost 2 bases, V lost 5 bases, and 9 bases had no gene match. There are 17 residues in the CDR3. Germline V gene lookup returns CDR1 SGHVS and CDR2 FNYEAQ. The CDR3 sequence is CASSLLGTSGETYEQYF. The DNA of the CDR3 is TGTGCCAGCAGCCTCCTAGGGACTAGCGGGGAAACCTACGAGCAGTACTTC.

J is TRBJ2-1 and V is TRBV21-1; the D call of TRBD1 is as the table states it, not checked on the DNA. TRBV21-1 is a documented pseudogene. The CDR3 covers 15 residues. The CDR3 nucleotides are TGTGCCAGCAGCCCAGGACAGGGGGCCGACAATGAGCAGTTCTTC. This gives the protein CASSPGQGADNEQFF.

The chain links TRBV7-8 to TRBJ2-7; 11 positions match TRBD2. The germline CDR1 and CDR2 sequences are SGHVS and FQNEAQ. V lost 2 bases and J lost 2; bases outside the gene matches: 5. This CDR3 comprises 16 residues. CDR3 bases: TGTGCCAGCAGCTTACCGGGGACTAGCGGAACCTACGAGCAGTACTTC. Amino acids: CASSLPGTSGTYEQYF.